This TCR beta chain was identified in a study of post-analysis software for immune sequencing data. Study-wide background: Relapsing-remitting, secondary progressive and progressive-relapsing forms made up the multiple sclerosis disease courses. Study outcomes and limitations: By F measure, samples from a shared preparation batch strongly co-clustered. When patients were compared with controls, about 5 TRBV segments were more frequent, TRBV5-6, TRBV5-1 and TRBV20-1 among them. People with multiple sclerosis had a significantly lower normalized Chao1 diversity than controls did.

Germline values: CDR1 SQVTM, CDR2 ANQGSEA. J lost 5 bases, V lost 7 bases, and 10 bases had no gene match. This CDR3 region has 13 residues. Unique molecular identifiers were carried by the TCR beta cDNA libraries. Approximately 550,000 cDNA molecules came from about 1 to 10 million T cells. TCRdb itself ran the PCR reads through MiXCR, one entry per CDR3 protein. The sample lists hundreds of thousands of distinct CDR3 sequences, around 53% occurring once. In its sample, this clonotype was seen a few times. The antigen remains undetermined. V is TRBV29-1 and J is TRBJ1-2, with 7 bases aligning to TRBD1. The TCR was taken from a girl aged 10 to 17 with multiple sclerosis. What was sequenced was blood. CDR3 sequence reads: CSAGRDSDYGYTF. The CDR3 DNA is TGCAGCGCTGGCCGGGACAGTGATTATGGCTACACCTTC.